Below, one TCR beta chain is given with its context. The data are from a study of shared clonotypes between healthy human individuals. An even split of each subset's genomic DNA across several immunoSEQ plates was performed. Generated by immunoSEQ multiplex PCR, the TCRdb table keeps only in-frame clones and is missing some. The table shows over 2 million clones, with 85% to 95% occurring only once. V lost 4 bases to trimming and J lost 8 bases, with 16 bases between them. This CDR3 contains 14 residues. CDR1 and CDR2 from the germline V gene are SGHRS and YFSETQ. This receptor was taken from a man aged 18 to 29 in good health. Sequences were obtained from naive CD4+ T cells sorted from blood. Subset given: CD45RA+ positively selected. V and J are TRBV5-1 and TRBJ2-1; no clear D gene. The CDR3 is CASSPGRVSDEQFF. The DNA for the CDR3 is TGCGCCAGCAGCCCGGGTCGGGTATCCGATGAGCAGTTCTTC.